A selection of T cell receptor beta chains follows, all from one sample in a study of cytomegalovirus exposure and HLA in healthy donors. TCRdb's table, derived via immunoSEQ multiplex PCR, lists solely in-frame clones and lacks some. The sample contains approximately 190,000 clones, 65% to 85% of which appear only once. Sequencing was performed on PBMCs. The origin of the receptors is a boy between 2 and 10 years old in good health and CMV-seronegative. Each CDR3 is given with its conserved first and last residue. The order of the fields is clone size, V gene, J gene, D gene, CDR3 protein, CDR3 DNA. D genes are given only for firm matches. Rows give clone size only sometimes, using once, few, many, or a class for an expanded clone.

.	TRBV5-3	TRBJ1-5	.	CARSLGLQDNQPQHF	TGTGCCAGAAGCTTGGGTTTACAGGACAATCAGCCCCAGCATTTT
.	TRBV13	TRBJ2-7	.	CASSRGTAGAYEQYF	TGTGCCAGCAGCCGGGGGACAGCGGGGGCCTACGAGCAGTACTTC
.	TRBV5-1	TRBJ2-5	TRBD2	CASSLAGSGGVQTQYF	TGCGCCAGCAGCTTGGCCGGTAGCGGGGGGGTTCAGACCCAGTACTTC
once	TRBV20-1	TRBJ2-1	.	CSAPVYNEQFF	TGCAGTGCTCCCGTCTACAATGAGCAGTTCTTC
.	TRBV9	TRBJ2-3	.	CASSVESGGVADTQYF	TGTGCCAGCAGCGTAGAGTCGGGGGGCGTCGCAGATACGCAGTATTTT
once	TRBV6-1	TRBJ1-2	.	CATGGGQGNGYTF	TGTGCCACTGGCGGGGGGCAGGGTAATGGCTACACCTTC
.	TRBV7-2	TRBJ1-2	TRBD1	CASSLQGPLVSGYTF	TGTGCCAGCAGCCTACAGGGGCCCCTGGTTAGTGGCTACACCTTC
.	TRBV2	TRBJ2-7	.	CASFPGGGGPRIEQYF	TGTGCCAGCTTCCCTGGAGGGGGGGGGCCTAGAATAGAGCAGTACTTC
.	TRBV7-6	TRBJ2-1	TRBD2	CASSRPAGGTPYNEQFF	TGTGCCAGCAGCCGCCCAGCGGGGGGAACACCTTACAATGAGCAGTTCTTC
once	TRBV4-1	TRBJ2-6	.	CASSQDPAGANVLTF	TGCGCCAGCAGCCAAGATCCGGCTGGGGCCAACGTCCTGACTTTC
few	TRBV4-3	TRBJ2-3	TRBD2	CASSQEPMGGWADTQYF	TGCGCCAGCAGCCAAGAGCCGATGGGGGGGTGGGCAGATACGCAGTATTTT
.	TRBV4-3	TRBJ2-1	TRBD2	CASSLTHTGGRNEQFF	TGCGCCAGCAGCCTCACTCATACGGGGGGGCGGAATGAGCAGTTCTTC
.	TRBV5-6	TRBJ2-1	TRBD2	CASSLGGGGAGNEQFF	TGTGCCAGCAGCCTCGGGGGCGGGGGGGCCGGTAATGAGCAGTTCTTC
.	TRBV7-9	TRBJ2-1	.	CASSTHHRDHEQFF	TGTGCCAGCAGCACACATCACAGGGACCATGAGCAGTTCTTC
.	TRBV6-1	TRBJ1-2	.	CASSIGTSYDYTF	TGTGCCAGCAGTATAGGGACTTCTTATGACTACACCTTC
.	TRBV7-9	TRBJ2-2	TRBD1	CASSFGTANTGELFF	TGTGCCAGCAGCTTCGGGACAGCGAACACCGGGGAGCTGTTTTTT
.	TRBV19	TRBJ2-7	TRBD1	CASSSSRTGVYEQYF	TGTGCCAGTAGTTCCTCTAGGACAGGGGTGTACGAGCAGTACTTC
.	TRBV4-1	TRBJ1-2	TRBD1	CASSQEGVNRGYGYTF	TGCGCCAGCAGCCAAGAAGGGGTGAACAGGGGGTATGGCTACACCTTC
few	TRBV10-2	TRBJ2-3	TRBD1	CASSATGGTDTQYF	TGCGCCAGCAGTGCGACAGGGGGAACAGATACGCAGTATTTT
.	TRBV4-3	TRBJ2-1	TRBD2	CASSPGSGGNEQFF	TGCGCCAGCAGCCCCGGGTCGGGGGGCAATGAGCAGTTCTTC
.	TRBV12-5	TRBJ1-2	.	CASGFQTVDYGYTF	TGTGCTAGTGGTTTCCAGACAGTTGACTATGGCTACACCTTC
.	TRBV28	TRBJ2-5	.	CASSLVGARETQYF	TGTGCCAGCAGTTTAGTGGGGGCGCGGGAGACCCAGTACTTC
.	TRBV27	TRBJ2-3	.	CASSSGQGKTDTQYF	TGTGCCAGCAGTTCTGGCCAGGGTAAAACAGATACGCAGTATTTT
.	TRBV5-1	TRBJ1-1	.	CASSLRSLGGNTEAFF	TGCGCCAGCAGCTTGCGTTCTTTGGGGGGGAACACTGAAGCTTTCTTT
.	TRBV15	TRBJ1-6	TRBD1	CATSRGRTGHSPLHF	TGTGCCACCAGCAGAGGGAGGACAGGGCATTCACCCCTCCACTTT
.	TRBV4-3	TRBJ2-7	.	CASSQDSVRETYEQYF	TGCGCCAGCAGCCAAGATTCGGTCAGGGAAACCTACGAGCAGTACTTC
.	TRBV7-9	TRBJ1-2	TRBD1	CASSLKHRGRLGYGYTF	TGTGCCAGCAGCTTAAAACACAGGGGAAGGTTGGGCTATGGCTACACCTTC
.	TRBV9	TRBJ2-2	.	CASSAPTFSNTGELFF	TGTGCCAGCAGCGCTCCCACTTTTTCGAACACCGGGGAGCTGTTTTTT
.	TRBV19	TRBJ1-4	.	CASRDPLRDSNQKLFF	TGTGCCAGTAGAGACCCCCTGAGGGATTCGAATCAAAAACTGTTTTTT
.	TRBV7-8	TRBJ1-1	.	CASSLTNTEAFF	TGTGCCAGCAGCTTAACAAACACTGAAGCTTTCTTT
.	TRBV7-9	TRBJ1-4	.	CASTAGEKLFF	TGTGCCAGCACCGCAGGGGAAAAACTGTTTTTT
.	TRBV11-2	TRBJ2-7	TRBD2	CASSPGLAGYEQYF	TGTGCCAGCAGCCCCGGACTAGCGGGGTACGAGCAGTACTTC
.	TRBV5-1	TRBJ1-2	TRBD1	CASSLPGTGGDGYTF	TGCGCCAGCAGCTTACCCGGGACAGGGGGGGATGGCTACACCTTC
.	TRBV4-1	TRBJ2-7	TRBD1	CASSQEVLQGVGEQYF	TGCGCCAGCAGCCAAGAAGTCCTTCAGGGGGTAGGCGAGCAGTACTTC
.	TRBV7-8	TRBJ2-2	.	CASSSQGMIAGELFF	TGTGCCAGCAGCTCCCAGGGGATGATCGCCGGGGAGCTGTTTTTT
.	TRBV4-2	TRBJ2-4	TRBD2	CASSQDRGVVAGGPEVAKNIQYF	TGTGCCAGCAGCCAAGATAGGGGAGTGGTAGCGGGGGGGCCCGAGGTAGCCAAAAACATTCAGTACTTC
.	TRBV11-2	TRBJ1-4	TRBD1	CASSLEPGTENEKLFF	TGTGCCAGCAGCTTAGAGCCAGGGACAGAAAATGAAAAACTGTTTTTT
few	TRBV6-5	TRBJ1-2	.	CASSFHGGQGGYTF	TGTGCCAGCAGTTTCCACGGGGGGCAGGGTGGCTACACCTTC
.	TRBV30	TRBJ2-1	.	CAWSGVGKQFF	TGTGCCTGGAGCGGGGTGGGTAAGCAGTTCTTC
.	TRBV4-2	TRBJ1-6	.	CASSQSKGGYNSPLHF	TGTGCCAGCAGCCAGTCTAAAGGAGGGTATAATTCACCCCTCCACTTT
.	TRBV11-2	TRBJ1-4	TRBD1	CASSLGRTGIYEKLFF	TGTGCCAGCAGCTTAGGGCGGACAGGGATTTACGAAAAACTGTTTTTT
.	TRBV27	TRBJ1-1	.	CASSFGFNTEAFF	TGTGCCAGCAGTTTTGGCTTTAACACTGAAGCTTTCTTT
.	TRBV7-9	TRBJ1-5	.	CASSLESGTPNQPQHF	TGTGCCAGCAGCTTAGAGTCAGGGACTCCGAATCAGCCCCAGCATTTT
.	TRBV9	TRBJ2-7	TRBD2	CASSRPGTSGGDYEQYF	TGTGCCAGCAGCCGTCCCGGGACTAGCGGGGGAGACTACGAGCAGTACTTC
.	TRBV4-3	TRBJ2-2	TRBD2	CASSQPLAGGPGELFF	TGCGCCAGCAGCCAACCACTAGCGGGGGGCCCCGGGGAGCTGTTTTTT
.	TRBV5-1	TRBJ1-3	TRBD1	CASNFSGGTGNTIYF	TGCGCCAGCAACTTTTCAGGGGGGACTGGAAACACCATATATTTT
.	TRBV12-2	TRBJ1-2	.	CASRLKGGTPNGYTF	TGTGCAAGTCGCTTAAAGGGAGGCACCCCCAACGGCTACACCTTC
.	TRBV7-9	TRBJ2-1	.	CASSASRGRYNEQFF	TGTGCCAGCAGCGCAAGCCGGGGTCGGTACAATGAGCAGTTCTTC
.	TRBV21-1	TRBJ1-5	.	CASSKVRTGSRSNQPQHF	TGTGCCAGCAGCAAAGTAAGGACAGGGTCGCGCAGCAATCAGCCCCAGCATTTT